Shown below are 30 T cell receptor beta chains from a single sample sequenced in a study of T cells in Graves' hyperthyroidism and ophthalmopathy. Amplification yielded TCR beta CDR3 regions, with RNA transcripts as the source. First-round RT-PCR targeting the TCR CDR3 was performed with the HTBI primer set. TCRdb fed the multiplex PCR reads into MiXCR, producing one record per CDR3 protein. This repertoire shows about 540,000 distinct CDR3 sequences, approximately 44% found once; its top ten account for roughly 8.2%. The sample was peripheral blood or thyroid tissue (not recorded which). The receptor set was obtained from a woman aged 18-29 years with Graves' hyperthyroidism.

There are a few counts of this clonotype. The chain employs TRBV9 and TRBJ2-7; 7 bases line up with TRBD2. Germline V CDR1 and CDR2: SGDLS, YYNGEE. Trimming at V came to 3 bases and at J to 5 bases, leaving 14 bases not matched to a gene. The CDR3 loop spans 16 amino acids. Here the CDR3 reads CASSGGGSAYLDEQYF. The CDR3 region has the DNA TGTGCCAGCAGCGGGGGCGGGAGTGCGTACTTAGACGAGCAGTACTTC.

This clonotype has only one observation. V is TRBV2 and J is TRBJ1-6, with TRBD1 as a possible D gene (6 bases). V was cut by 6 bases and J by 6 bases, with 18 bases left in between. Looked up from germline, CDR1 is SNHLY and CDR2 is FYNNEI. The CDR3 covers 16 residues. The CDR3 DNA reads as TGTGCCAGCAGCCCCCGGGGCAGGGGTGGTAATTCACCCCTCCACTTT. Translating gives CASSPRGRGGNSPLHF.

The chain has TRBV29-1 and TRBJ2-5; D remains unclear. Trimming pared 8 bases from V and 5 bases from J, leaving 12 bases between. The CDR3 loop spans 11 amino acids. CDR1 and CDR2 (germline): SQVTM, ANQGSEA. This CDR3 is CSLNGGETQYF. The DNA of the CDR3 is TGCAGCTTAAACGGTGGGGAGACCCAGTACTTC.

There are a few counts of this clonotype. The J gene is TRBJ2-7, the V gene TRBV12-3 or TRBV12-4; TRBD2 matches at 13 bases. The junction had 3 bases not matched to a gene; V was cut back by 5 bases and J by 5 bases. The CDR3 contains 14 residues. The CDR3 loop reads CASSLTSGRHEQYF. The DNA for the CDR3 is TGTGCCAGCAGTCTGACTAGCGGGAGGCACGAGCAGTACTTC.

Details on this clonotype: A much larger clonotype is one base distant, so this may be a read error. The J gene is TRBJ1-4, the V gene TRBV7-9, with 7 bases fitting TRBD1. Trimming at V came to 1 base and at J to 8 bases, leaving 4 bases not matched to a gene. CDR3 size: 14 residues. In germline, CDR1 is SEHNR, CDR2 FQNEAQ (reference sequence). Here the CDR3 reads CASSLDTGVEKLFF. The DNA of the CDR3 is TGTGCCAGCAGCTTAGACACAGGGGTCGAAAAACTGTTTTTT.

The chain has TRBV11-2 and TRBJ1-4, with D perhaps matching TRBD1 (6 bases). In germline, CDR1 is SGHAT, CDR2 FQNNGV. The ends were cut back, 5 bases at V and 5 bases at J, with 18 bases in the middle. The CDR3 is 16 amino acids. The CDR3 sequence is CASSPLAGAGNEKLFF. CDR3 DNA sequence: TGTGCCAGCAGCCCTCTAGCAGGGGCAGGGAATGAAAAACTGTTTTTT.

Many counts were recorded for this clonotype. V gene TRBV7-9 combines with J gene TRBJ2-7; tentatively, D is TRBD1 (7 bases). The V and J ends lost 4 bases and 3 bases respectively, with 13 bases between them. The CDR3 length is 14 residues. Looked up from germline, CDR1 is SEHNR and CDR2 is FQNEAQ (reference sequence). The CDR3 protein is CASSSRQGGYEQYF. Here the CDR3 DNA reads TGTGCCAGCAGCTCCCGACAGGGAGGCTACGAGCAGTACTTC.

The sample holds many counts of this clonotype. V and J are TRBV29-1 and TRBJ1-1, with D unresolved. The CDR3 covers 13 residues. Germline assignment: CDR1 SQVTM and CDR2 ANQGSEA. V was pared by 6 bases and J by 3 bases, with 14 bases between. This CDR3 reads CSVEWGMDTEAFF. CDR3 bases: TGCAGCGTAGAATGGGGTATGGACACTGAAGCTTTCTTT.

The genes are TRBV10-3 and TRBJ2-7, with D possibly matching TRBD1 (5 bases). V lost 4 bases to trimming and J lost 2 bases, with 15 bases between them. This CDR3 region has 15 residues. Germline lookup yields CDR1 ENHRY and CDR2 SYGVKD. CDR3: CAISGYQGETYEQYF. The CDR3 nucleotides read TGTGCCATCAGTGGGTACCAGGGTGAAACCTACGAGCAGTACTTC.

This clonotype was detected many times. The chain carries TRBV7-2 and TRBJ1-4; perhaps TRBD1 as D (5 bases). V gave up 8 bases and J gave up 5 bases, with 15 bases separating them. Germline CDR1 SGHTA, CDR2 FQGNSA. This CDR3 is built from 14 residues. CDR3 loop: CASGLDNRNEKLFF. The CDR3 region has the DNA TGTGCCAGCGGATTGGACAACAGGAATGAAAAACTGTTTTTT.

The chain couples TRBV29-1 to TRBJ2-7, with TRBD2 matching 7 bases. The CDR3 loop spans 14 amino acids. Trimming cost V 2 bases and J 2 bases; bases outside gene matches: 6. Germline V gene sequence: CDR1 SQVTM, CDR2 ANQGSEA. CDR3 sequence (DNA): TGCAGCGTTGAATTGGGAGGGAGCGCCTACGAGCAGTACTTC. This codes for CSVELGGSAYEQYF.

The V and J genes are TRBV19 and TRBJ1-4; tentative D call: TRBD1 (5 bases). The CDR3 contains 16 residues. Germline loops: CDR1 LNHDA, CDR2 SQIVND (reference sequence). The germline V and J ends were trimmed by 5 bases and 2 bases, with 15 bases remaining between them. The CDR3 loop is CASSDLRGPTNEKLFF. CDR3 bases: TGTGCCAGTAGTGATTTAAGGGGACCTACTAATGAAAAACTGTTTTTT.

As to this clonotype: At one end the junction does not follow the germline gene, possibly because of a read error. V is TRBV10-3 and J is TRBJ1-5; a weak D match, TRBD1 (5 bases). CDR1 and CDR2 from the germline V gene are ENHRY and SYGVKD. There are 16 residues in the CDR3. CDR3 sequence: CASSYGDLRGNQPQHF. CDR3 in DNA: TGTGCCAGCAGTTACGGGGACCTCCGAGGCAATCAGCCCCAGCATTTT.

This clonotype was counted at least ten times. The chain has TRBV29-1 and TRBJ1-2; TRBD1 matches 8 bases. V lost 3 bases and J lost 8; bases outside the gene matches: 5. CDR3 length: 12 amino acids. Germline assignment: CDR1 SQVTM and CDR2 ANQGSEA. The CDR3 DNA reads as TGCAGCGTTGATGGGACAGGTACCGGCTACACCTTC. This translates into CSVDGTGTGYTF. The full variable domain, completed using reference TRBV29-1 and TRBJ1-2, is SAVISQKPSRDICQRGTSLTIQCQVDSQVTMMFWYRQQPGQSLTLIATANQGSEATYESGFVIDKFPISRPNLTFSTLTVSNMSPEDSSIYLCSVDGTGTGYTFGSGTRLTVV.

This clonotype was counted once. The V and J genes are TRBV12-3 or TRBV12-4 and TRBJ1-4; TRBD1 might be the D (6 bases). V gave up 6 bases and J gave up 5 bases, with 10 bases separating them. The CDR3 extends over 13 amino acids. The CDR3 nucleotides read TGTGCCAGCAGCCAAGGACAGAATGAAAAACTGTTTTTT. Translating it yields CASSQGQNEKLFF.

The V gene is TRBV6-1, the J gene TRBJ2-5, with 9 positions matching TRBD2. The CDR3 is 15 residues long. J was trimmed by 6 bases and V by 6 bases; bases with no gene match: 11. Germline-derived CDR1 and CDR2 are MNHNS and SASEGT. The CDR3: CASSHGAGGRKTQYF. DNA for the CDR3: TGTGCCAGCAGCCATGGAGCGGGAGGTAGAAAGACCCAGTACTTC.

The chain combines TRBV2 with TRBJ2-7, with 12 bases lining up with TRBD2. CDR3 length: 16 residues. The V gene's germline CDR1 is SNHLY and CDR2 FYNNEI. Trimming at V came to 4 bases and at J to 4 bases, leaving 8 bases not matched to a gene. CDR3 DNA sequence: TGTGCCAGCAGTGTCAGGCTAGCGGGAGGGTTTTACGAGCAGTACTTC. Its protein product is CASSVRLAGGFYEQYF.

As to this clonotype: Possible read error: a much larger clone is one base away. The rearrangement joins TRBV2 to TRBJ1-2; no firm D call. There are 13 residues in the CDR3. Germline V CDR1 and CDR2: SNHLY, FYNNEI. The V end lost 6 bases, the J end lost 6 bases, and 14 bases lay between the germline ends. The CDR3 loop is CASSQPYGDGYTF. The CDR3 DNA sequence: TGTGCCAGCAGCCAACCCTACGGGGATGGCTACACCTTC.

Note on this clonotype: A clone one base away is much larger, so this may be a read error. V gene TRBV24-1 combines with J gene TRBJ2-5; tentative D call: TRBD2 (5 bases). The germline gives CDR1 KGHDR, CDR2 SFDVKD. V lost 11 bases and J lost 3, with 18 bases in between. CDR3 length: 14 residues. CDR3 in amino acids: CASTLFAREETQYF. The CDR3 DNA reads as TGTGCCAGCACCTTATTTGCGCGGGAAGAGACCCAGTACTTC.

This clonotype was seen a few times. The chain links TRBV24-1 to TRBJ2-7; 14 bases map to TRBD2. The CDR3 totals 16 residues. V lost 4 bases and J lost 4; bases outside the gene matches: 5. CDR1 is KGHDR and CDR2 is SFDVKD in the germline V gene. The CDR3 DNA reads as TGTGCCACCAGTGACACCGGGACTAGCGGGAGTTACGAGCAGTACTTC. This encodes CATSDTGTSGSYEQYF.

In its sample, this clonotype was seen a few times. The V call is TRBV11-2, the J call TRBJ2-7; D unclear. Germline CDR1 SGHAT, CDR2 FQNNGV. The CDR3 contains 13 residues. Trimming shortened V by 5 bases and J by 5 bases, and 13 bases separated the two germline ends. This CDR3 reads CASSPPYIHEQYF. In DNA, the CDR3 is TGTGCCAGCAGCCCCCCATATATCCACGAGCAGTACTTC.

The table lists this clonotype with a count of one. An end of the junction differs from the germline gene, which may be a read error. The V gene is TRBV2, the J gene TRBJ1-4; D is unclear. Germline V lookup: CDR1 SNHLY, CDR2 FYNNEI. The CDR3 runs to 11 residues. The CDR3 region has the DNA TGTGCCACCAGTGAGACGGAAATGCTGTTTTTT. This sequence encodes CATSETEMLFF.

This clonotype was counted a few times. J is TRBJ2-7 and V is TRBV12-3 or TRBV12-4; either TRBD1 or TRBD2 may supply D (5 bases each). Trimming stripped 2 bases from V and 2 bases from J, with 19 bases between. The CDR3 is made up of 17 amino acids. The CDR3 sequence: CASSLKSLGVSPYEQYF. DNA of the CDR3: TGTGCCAGCAGTTTAAAGTCGTTGGGGGTGTCCCCCTACGAGCAGTACTTC.

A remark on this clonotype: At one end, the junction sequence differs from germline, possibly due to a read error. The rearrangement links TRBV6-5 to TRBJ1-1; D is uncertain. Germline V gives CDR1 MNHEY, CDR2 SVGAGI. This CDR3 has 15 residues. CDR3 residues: CAISYSIYTSTEAFF. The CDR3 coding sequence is TGTGCCATCAGTTACTCGATCTATACGAGCACTGAAGCTTTCTTT.

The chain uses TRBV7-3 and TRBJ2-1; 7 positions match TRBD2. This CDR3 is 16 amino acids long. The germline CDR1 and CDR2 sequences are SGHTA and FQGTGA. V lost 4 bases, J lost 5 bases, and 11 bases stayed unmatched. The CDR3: CASSSNGGRINNEQFF. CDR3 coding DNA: TGTGCCAGCAGCTCAAACGGGGGGAGAATCAACAATGAGCAGTTCTTC.

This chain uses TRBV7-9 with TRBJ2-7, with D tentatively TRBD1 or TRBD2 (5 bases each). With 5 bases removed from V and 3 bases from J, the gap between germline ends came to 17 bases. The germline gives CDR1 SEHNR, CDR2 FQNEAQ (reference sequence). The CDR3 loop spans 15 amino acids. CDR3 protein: CASSPGDHLGYEQYF. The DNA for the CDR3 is TGTGCCAGCAGCCCCGGGGACCACCTAGGCTACGAGCAGTACTTC.

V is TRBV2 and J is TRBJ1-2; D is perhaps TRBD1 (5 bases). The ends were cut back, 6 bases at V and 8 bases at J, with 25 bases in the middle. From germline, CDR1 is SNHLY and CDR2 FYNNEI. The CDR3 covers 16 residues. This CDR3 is CASSPERGTPNQGYTF. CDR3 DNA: TGTGCCAGCAGCCCCGAAAGAGGGACGCCAAATCAGGGCTACACCTTC.

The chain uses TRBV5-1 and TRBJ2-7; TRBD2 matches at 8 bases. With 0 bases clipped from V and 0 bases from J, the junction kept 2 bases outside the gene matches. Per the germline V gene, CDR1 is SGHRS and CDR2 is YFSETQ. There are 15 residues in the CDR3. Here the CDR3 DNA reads TGCGCCAGCAGCTTGGAACTAGCGGACTCCTACGAGCAGTACTTC. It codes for CASSLELADSYEQYF.

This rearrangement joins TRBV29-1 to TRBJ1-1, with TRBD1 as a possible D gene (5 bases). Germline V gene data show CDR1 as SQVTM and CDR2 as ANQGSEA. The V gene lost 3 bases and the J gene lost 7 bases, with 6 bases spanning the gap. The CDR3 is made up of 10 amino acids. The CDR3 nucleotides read TGCAGCGTTGAGGGGCGTGAAGCTTTCTTT. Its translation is CSVEGREAFF.

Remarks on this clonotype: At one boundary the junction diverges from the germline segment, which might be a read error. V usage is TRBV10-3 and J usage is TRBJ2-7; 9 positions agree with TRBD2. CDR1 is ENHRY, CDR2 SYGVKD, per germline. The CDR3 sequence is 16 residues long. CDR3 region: CASSDPGTSFPYEQCF. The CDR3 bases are TGTGCCAGCAGTGACCCCGGGACTAGCTTTCCTTACGAGCAGTGCTTC.